This TCR beta chain was found in a study of control samples from healthy donors and cancer patients. The ends lost 8 bases at V and 9 bases at J; junction bases unmatched: 9. There are 14 residues in the CDR3. Germline values: CDR1 MGHDK, CDR2 SYGVNS. The repertoire was sequenced with immunoSEQ multiplex PCR; TCRdb's copy has only in-frame clones and lacks some. The sample carries about 82,000 clones, roughly 86% recorded once. The sample was blood. This sequence was found in a man between 45 and 60 years old in good health. V gene TRBV25-1 combines with J gene TRBJ2-1; 11 positions agree with TRBD2. As DNA, the CDR3 is TGTGCCAGCTCCCCCGGGACTAGCGGTGGTGAGCAGTTCTTC. This encodes CASSPGTSGGEQFF.